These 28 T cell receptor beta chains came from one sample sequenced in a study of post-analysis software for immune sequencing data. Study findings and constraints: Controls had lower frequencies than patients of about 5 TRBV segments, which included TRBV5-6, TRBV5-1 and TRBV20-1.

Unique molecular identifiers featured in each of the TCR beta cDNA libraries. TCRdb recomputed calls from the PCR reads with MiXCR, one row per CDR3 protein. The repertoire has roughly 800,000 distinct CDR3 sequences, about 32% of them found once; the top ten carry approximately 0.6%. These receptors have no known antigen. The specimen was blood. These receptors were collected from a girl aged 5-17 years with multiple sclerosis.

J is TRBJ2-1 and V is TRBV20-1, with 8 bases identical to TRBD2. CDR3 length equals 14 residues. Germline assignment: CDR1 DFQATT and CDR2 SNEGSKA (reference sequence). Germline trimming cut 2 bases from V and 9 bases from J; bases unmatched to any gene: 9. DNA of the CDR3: TGCAGTGCTAGATTAACGGGAGGGCGTCGTGAGCAGTTCTTC. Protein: CSARLTGGRREQFF.

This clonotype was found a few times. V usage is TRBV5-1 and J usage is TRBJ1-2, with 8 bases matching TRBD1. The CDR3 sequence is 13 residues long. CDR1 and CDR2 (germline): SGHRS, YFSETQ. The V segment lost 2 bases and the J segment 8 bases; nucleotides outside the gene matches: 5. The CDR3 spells CASSFTGGEGYTF. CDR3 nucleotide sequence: TGCGCCAGCAGCTTCACAGGGGGTGAAGGCTACACCTTC. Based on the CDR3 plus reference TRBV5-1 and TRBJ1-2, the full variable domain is KAGVTQTPRYLIKTRGQQVTLSCSPISGHRSVSWYQQTPGQGLQFLFEYFSETQRNKGNFPGRFSGRQFSNSRSEMNVSTLELGDSALYLCASSFTGGEGYTFGSGTRLTVV.

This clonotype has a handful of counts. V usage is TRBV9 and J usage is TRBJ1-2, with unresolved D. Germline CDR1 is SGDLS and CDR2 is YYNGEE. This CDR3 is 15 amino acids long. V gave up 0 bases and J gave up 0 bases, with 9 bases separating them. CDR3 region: CASSVASGANYGYTF. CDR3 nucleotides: TGTGCCAGCAGCGTAGCCTCAGGAGCTAACTATGGCTACACCTTC. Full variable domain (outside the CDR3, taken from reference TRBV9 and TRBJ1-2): DSGVTQTPKHLITATGQRVTLRCSPRSGDLSVYWYQQSLDQGLQFLIQYYNGEERAKGNILERFSAQQFPDLHSELNLSSLELGDSALYFCASSVASGANYGYTFGSGTRLTVV.

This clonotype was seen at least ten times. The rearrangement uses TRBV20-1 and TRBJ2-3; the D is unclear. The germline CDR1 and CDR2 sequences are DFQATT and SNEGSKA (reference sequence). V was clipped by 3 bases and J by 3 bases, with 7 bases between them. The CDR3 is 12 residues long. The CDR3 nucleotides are TGCAGTGCTAGTCCAGCAACAGATACGCAGTATTTT. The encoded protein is CSASPATDTQYF.

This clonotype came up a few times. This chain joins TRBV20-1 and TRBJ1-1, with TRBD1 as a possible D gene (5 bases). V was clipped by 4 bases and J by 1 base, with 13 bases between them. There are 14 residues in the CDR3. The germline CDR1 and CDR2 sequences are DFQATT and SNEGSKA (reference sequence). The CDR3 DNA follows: TGCAGTGCTATTGACAGTACTTCGAACACTGAAGCTTTCTTT. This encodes CSAIDSTSNTEAFF.

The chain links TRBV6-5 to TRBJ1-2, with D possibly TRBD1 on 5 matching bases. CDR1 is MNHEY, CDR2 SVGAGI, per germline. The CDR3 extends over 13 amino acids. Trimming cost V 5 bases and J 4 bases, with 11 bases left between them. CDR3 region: CASSRDSCYGYTF. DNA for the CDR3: TGTGCCAGCAGTCGTGACAGCTGCTATGGCTACACCTTC.

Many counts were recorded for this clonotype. The CDR3 DNA follows: TGTGCCAGCAGTTACCGGCGGGAGTTTTCCTACGAGCAGTACTTC. It yields the protein CASSYRREFSYEQYF. The V call is TRBV6-5, the J call TRBJ2-7; 7 bases map to TRBD2. The germline CDR1 and CDR2 sequences are MNHEY and SVGAGI. The V segment lost 2 bases and the J segment 1 base; nucleotides outside the gene matches: 5. The CDR3 covers 15 residues.

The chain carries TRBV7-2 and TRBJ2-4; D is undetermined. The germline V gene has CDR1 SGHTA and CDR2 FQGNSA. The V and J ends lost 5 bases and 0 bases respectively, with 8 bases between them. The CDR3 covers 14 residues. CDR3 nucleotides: TGTGCCAGCAGCCCGAACCTAGCCAAAAACATTCAGTACTTC. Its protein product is CASSPNLAKNIQYF.

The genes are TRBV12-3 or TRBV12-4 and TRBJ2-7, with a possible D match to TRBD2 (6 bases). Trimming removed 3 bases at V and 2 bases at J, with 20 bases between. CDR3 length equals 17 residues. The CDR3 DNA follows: TGTGCCAGCAGTTTTTCCGGGAGTGGGGCAAGCACCTACGAGCAGTACTTC. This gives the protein CASSFSGSGASTYEQYF.

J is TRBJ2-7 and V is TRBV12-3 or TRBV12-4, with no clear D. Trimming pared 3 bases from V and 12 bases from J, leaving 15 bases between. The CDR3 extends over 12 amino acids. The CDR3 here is CASSLTPETRYF. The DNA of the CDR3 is TGTGCCAGCAGTTTGACCCCCGAGACCCGGTACTTC.

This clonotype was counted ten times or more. CDR3 amino acids: CASSQDQRGTDTQYF. Here the CDR3 DNA reads TGCGCCAGCAGCCAAGATCAGCGGGGCACAGATACGCAGTATTTT. V and J are TRBV4-3 and TRBJ2-3; a possible D gene is TRBD2 (6 bases). Trimming removed 0 bases at V and 1 base at J, with 8 bases between. Germline V gene lookup returns CDR1 LGHNA and CDR2 YSLEER. The CDR3 contains 15 residues.

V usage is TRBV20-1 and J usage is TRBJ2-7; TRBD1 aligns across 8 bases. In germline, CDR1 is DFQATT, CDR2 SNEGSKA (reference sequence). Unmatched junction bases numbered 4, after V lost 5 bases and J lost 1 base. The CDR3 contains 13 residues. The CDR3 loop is CSALDRVSYEQYF. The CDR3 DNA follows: TGCAGTGCTCTGGACAGGGTTTCCTACGAGCAGTACTTC.

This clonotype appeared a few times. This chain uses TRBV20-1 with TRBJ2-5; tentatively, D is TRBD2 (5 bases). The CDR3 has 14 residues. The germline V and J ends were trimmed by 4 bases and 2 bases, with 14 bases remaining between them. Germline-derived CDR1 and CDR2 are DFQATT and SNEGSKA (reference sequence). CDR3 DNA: TGCAGTGCTAATGGAGCACGGGATCAAGAGACCCAGTACTTC. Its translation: CSANGARDQETQYF.

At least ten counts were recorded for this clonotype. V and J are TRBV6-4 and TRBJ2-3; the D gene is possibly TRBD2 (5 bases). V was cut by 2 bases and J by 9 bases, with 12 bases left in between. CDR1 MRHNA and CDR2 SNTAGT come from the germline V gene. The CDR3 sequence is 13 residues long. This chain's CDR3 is CASSDRISGTQYF. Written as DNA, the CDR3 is TGTGCCAGCAGTGACCGAATCTCGGGAACGCAGTATTTT.

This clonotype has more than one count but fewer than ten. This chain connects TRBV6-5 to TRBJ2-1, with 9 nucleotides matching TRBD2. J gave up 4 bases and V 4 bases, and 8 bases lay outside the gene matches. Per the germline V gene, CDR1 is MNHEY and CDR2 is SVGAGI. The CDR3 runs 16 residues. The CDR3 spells CASSSTASGAYNEQFF. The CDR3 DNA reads TGTGCCAGCAGTTCGACCGCTAGCGGGGCTTACAATGAGCAGTTCTTC.

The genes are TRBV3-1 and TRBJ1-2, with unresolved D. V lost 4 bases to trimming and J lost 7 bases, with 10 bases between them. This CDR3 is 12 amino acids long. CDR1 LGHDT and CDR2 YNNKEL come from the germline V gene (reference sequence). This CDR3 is CASSPKGRGYTF. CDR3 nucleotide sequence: TGTGCCAGCAGCCCCAAAGGTCGTGGCTACACCTTC.

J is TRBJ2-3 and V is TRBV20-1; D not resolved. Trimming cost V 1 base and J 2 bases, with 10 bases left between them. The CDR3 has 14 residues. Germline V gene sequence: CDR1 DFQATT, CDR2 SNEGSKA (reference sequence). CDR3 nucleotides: TGCAGTGCTAGAGGGGTGACGGTCACAGATACGCAGTATTTT. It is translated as CSARGVTVTDTQYF.

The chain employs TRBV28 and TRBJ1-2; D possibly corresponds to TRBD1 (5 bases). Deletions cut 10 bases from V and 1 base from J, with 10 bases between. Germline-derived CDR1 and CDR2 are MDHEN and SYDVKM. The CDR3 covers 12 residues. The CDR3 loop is CATLGVNYGYTF. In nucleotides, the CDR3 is TGTGCCACACTAGGGGTTAACTATGGCTACACCTTC.

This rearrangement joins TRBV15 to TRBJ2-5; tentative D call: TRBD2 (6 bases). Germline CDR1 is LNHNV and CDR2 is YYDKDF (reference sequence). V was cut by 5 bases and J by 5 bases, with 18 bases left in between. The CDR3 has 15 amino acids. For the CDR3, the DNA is TGTGCCACCAGCCGTCTCGCGGGGCCGGAGGAGACCCAGTACTTC. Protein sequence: CATSRLAGPEETQYF. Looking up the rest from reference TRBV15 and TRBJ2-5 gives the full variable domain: DAMVIQNPRYQVTQFGKPVTLSCSQTLNHNVMYWYQQKSSQAPKLLFHYYDKDFNNEADTPDNFQSRRPNTSFCFLDIRSPGLGDTAMYLCATSRLAGPEETQYFGPGTRLLVL.

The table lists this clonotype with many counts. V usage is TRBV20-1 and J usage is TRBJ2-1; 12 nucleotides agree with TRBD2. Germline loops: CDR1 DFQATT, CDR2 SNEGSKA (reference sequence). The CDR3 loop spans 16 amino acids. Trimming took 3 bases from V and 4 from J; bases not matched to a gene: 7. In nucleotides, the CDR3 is TGCAGTGCTAGGACCCCTAGCGGGGGGGATTACAATGAGCAGTTCTTC. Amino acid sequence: CSARTPSGGDYNEQFF.

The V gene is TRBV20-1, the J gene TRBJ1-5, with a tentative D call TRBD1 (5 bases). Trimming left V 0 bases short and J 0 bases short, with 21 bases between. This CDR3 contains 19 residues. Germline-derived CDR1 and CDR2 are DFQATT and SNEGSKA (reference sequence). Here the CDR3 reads CSARDIGVSGRVSNQPQHF. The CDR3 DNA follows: TGCAGTGCTAGAGATATCGGGGTTAGTGGCAGGGTTAGCAATCAGCCCCAGCATTTT.

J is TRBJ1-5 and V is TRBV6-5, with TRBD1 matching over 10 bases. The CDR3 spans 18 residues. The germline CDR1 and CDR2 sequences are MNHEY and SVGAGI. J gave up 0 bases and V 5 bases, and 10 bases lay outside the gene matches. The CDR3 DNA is TGTGCCAGCAGTCACCGGACAGGGGGGAGAACTAGCAATCAGCCCCAGCATTTT. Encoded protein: CASSHRTGGRTSNQPQHF.

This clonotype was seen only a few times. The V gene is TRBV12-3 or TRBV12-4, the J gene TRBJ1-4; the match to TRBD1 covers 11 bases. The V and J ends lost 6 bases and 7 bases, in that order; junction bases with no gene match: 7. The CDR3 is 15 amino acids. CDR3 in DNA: TGTGCCAGCAGCACCGCCGGGACAGGGGGTGAAAAACTGTTTTTT. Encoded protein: CASSTAGTGGEKLFF.

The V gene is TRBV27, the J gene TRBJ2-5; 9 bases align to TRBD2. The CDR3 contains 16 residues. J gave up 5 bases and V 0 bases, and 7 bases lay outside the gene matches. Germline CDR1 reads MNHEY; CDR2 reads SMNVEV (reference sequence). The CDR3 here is CASSLSGRGGPETQYF. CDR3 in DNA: TGTGCCAGCAGTTTATCTGGGCGGGGGGGCCCCGAGACCCAGTACTTC.

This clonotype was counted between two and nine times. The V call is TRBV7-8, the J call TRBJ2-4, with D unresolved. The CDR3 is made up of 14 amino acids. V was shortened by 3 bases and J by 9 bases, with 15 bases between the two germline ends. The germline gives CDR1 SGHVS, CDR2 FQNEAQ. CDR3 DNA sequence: TGTGCCAGCAGCTTGGGAACAGCCATATCCATTCAGTACTTC. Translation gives CASSLGTAISIQYF.

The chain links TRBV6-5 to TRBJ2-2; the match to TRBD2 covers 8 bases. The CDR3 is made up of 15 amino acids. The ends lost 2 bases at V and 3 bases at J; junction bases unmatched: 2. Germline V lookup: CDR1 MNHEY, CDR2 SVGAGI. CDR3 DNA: TGTGCCAGCAGTTACCGAGCGGGAGACACCGGGGAGCTGTTTTTT. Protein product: CASSYRAGDTGELFF.

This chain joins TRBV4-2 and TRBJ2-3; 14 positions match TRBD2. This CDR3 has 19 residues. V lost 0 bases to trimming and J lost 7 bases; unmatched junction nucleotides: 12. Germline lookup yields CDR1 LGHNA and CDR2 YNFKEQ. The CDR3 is CASSQDPGLAGVLAYTQYF. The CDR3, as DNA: TGTGCCAGCAGCCAAGATCCGGGACTAGCGGGGGTGTTGGCGTATACGCAGTATTTT.

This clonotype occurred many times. The CDR3, as DNA: TGTGCCAGCAGTTTAGACACTGAAGCTTTCTTT. As protein: CASSLDTEAFF. The rearrangement uses TRBV12-3 or TRBV12-4 and TRBJ1-1, with D unresolved. Trimming pared 1 base from V and 3 bases from J, leaving 0 bases between. The CDR3 has 11 residues.